This TCR beta chain was identified during a study of T cell responses to AZD1222 COVID-19 vaccine. Study results and caveats: Within unmutated variant regions lay the reported targets of nearly half of spike-specific TCRs.

Clones were sequenced by immunoSEQ multiplex PCR, and TCRdb holds only the in-frame ones, with some missing. The sample carries approximately 260,000 clones, approximately 93% recorded once. V was clipped by 6 bases and J by 7 bases; unmatched bases: 10. The CDR3 totals 14 residues. Germline V gene sequence: CDR1 MNHEY, CDR2 SVGAGI. In regard to this clone: Antigen unknown.

The chain uses TRBV6-5 and TRBJ2-7; TRBD1 aligns across 9 bases. The TCR comes from an adult in good health. The sequencing used peripheral blood, collected on day 0 of AZD1222 vaccination. CDR3 in DNA: TGTGCCAGCAGGACCGGGACAGGGACGAGGGAGCAGTACTTC. As protein: CASRTGTGTREQYF.